The sequence of this TCR beta chain was determined in a study of blood T cells in healthy people across ages. A second PCR, run for about 6 to 11 cycles, used a sample-barcoded 5' primer plus a J-beta primer mix. Per-sample output comprised a minimum of 2.5 million paired-end reads containing CDR3. TCRdb independently ran MiXCR on the 5' RACE reads; one entry per CDR3 protein. The repertoire includes approximately 810,000 distinct CDR3 sequences, 36% of them detected once, and 10% to 15% sits in the top ten. General study findings and limits: It was the long-lived donors that had more naive CD4+ cells and higher diversity than aged donors. Strong correlation was found linking TCR beta diversity to naive T cell percentage.

Germline CDR1 reads SGHDN; CDR2 reads FVKESK. Trimming took 6 bases from V and 1 from J, leaving 13 bases between them. The CDR3 runs to 14 residues. Isolating PBMCs gave at least 6 million of these cells per sample. This clonotype was seen a few times. Its specificity is unknown. The clonotype originates from a man aged 18-30 years in good health. The sequenced material came from blood. This rearrangement joins TRBV14 to TRBJ2-7; TRBD2 is a possible D gene (6 bases). The CDR3 region is CASSIGEESYEQYF. DNA for the CDR3: TGTGCCAGCAGTATAGGGGAGGAATCCTACGAGCAGTACTTC.